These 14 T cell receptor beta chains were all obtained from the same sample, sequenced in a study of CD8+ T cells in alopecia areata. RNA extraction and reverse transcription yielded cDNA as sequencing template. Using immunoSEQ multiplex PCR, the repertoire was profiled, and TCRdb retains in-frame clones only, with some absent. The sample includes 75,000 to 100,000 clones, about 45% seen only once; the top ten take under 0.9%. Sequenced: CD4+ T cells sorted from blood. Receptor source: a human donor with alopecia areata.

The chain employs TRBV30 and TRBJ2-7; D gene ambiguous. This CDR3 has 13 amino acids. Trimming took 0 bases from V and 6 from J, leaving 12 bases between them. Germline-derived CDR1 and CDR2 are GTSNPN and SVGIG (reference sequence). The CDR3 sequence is CAWSVETPSEQYF. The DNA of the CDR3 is TGTGCCTGGAGTGTAGAGACCCCCTCCGAGCAGTACTTC.

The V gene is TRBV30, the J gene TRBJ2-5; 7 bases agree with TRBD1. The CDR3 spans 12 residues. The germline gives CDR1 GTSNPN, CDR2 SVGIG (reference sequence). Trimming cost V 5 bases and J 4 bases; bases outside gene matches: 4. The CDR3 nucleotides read TGTGCCTGGGATCCAGGGGGAGAGACCCAGTACTTC. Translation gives CAWDPGGETQYF.

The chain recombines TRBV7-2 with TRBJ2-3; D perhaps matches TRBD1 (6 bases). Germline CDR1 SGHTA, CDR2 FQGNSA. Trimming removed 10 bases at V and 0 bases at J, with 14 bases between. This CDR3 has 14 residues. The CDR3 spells CATRGGSSTDTQYF. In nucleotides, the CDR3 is TGTGCCACCAGGGGCGGATCTAGCACAGATACGCAGTATTTT.

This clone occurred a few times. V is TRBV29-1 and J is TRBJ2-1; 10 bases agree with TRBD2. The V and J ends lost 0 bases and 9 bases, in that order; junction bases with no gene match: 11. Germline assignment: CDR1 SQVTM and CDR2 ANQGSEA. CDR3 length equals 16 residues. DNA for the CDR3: TGCAGCGTTGAAGATGAGAAGCGGGGGGGCCGAGGTGAGCAGTTCTTC. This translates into CSVEDEKRGGRGEQFF.

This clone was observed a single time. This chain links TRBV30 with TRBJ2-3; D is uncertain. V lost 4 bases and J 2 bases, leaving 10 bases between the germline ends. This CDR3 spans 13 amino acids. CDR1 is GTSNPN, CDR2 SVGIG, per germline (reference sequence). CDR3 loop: CAWNQIPTDTQYF. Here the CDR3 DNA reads TGTGCCTGGAACCAGATACCCACAGATACGCAGTATTTT.

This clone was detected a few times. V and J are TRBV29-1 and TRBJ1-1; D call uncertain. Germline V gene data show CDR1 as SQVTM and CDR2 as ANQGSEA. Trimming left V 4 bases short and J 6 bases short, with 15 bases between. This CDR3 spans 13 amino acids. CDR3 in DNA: TGCAGCGTTGCCCGATTAATGTCCCCTGAAGCTTTCTTT. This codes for CSVARLMSPEAFF. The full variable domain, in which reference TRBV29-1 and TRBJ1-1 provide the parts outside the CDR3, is SAVISQKPSRDICQRGTSLTIQCQVDSQVTMMFWYRQQPGQSLTLIATANQGSEATYESGFVIDKFPISRPNLTFSTLTVSNMSPEDSSIYLCSVARLMSPEAFFGQGTRLTVV.

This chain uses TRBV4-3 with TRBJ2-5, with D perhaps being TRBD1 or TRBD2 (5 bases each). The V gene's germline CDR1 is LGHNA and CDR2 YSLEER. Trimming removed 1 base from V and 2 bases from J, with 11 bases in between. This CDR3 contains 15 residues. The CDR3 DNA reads TGCGCCAGCAGCCAAGGAGAGGGGTATCAAGAGACCCAGTACTTC. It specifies CASSQGEGYQETQYF.

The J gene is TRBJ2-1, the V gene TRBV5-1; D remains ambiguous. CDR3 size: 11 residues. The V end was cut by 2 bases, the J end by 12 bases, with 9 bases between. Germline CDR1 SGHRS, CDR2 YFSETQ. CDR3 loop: CASSFGRVQFF. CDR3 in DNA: TGCGCCAGCAGCTTCGGACGGGTGCAGTTCTTC.

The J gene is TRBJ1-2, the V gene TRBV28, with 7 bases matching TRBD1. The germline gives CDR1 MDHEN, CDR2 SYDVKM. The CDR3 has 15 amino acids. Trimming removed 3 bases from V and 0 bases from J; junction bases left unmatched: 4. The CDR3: CASSLADRSNYGYTF. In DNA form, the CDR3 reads TGTGCCAGCAGTTTGGCGGACAGGTCTAACTATGGCTACACCTTC.

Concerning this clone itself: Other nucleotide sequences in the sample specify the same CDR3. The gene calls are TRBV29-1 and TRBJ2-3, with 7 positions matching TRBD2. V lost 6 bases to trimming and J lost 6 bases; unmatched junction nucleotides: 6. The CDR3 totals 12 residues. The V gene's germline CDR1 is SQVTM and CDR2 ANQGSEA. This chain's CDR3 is CSVGGRTDTQYF. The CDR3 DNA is TGCAGCGTAGGCGGGAGAACGGATACGCAGTATTTT.

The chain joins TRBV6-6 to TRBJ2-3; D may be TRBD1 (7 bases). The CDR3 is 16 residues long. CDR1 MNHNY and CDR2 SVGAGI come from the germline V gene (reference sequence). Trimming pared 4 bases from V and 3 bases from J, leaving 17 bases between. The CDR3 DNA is TGTGCCAGCAGTTCACCCAGGGGGGCCGGGACAGATACGCAGTATTTT. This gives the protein CASSSPRGAGTDTQYF.

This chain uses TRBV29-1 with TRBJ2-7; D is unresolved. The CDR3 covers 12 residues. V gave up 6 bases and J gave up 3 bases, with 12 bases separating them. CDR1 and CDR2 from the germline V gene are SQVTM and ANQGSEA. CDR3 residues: CSVLENRYEQYF. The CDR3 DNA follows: TGCAGCGTCCTGGAGAATCGCTACGAGCAGTACTTC.

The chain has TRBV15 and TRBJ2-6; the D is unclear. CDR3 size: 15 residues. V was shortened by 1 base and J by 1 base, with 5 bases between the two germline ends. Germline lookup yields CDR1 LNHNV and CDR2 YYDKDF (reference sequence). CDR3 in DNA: TGTGCCACCAGCAGAGGAGTTTCTGGGGCCAACGTCCTGACTTTC. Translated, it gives CATSRGVSGANVLTF.

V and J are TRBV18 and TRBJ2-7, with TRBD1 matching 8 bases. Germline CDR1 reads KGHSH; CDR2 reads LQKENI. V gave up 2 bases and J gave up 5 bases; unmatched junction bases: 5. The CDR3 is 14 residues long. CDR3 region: CASSPSRGPHEQYF. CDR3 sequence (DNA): TGTGCCAGCTCACCAAGCAGGGGGCCCCACGAGCAGTACTTC.